Presented here are 27 T cell receptor beta chains from one specimen sequenced in a study of CD8+CD57+ T cells in acquired aplastic anemia. Previously, flow cytometry had revealed CD8+CD57+ cell expansion in the patients chosen for sequencing. TCR beta VDJ and CDR3 profiles were obtained from a genomic DNA template. TCRdb re-analysed the reads in MiXCR, keeping a single row per CDR3 protein. The sample comprises roughly 170,000 distinct CDR3 sequences, around 50% of which are singletons, and 10% to 15% rests with the top ten. Input material: sorted CD4+, CD8+, or CD8+CD57+ T cells (not recorded which) from PBMCs. The receptors here all came from a human donor with aplastic anemia.

This clonotype was detected ten times or more. In nucleotides, the CDR3 is TGTGCCAGCAGCCTCGTTAGCGGACTCAACACCGGGGAGCTGTTTTTT. The encoded protein is CASSLVSGLNTGELFF. The chain recombines TRBV5-8 with TRBJ2-2; a weak D match, TRBD2 (6 bases). Trimming shortened V by 4 bases and J by 2 bases, and 15 bases separated the two germline ends. Germline V gene sequence: CDR1 SGHTS, CDR2 YDEGEE. The CDR3 contains 16 residues.

This clonotype has just a few counts. The CDR3 is CASSSATTGAFTDTQYF. CDR3 sequence (DNA): TGCGCCAGCAGCTCCGCAACGACAGGGGCCTTCACAGATACGCAGTATTTT. This chain links TRBV5-1 with TRBJ2-3; TRBD1 agrees at 8 bases. Germline lookup yields CDR1 SGHRS and CDR2 YFSETQ. The CDR3 is made up of 17 amino acids. After removal of 3 bases from V and 2 bases from J, the junction contained 11 bases not matched to a gene.

This chain joins TRBV14 and TRBJ1-3, with D hard to call. The V end lost 2 bases, the J end lost 3 bases, and 8 bases lay between the germline ends. From germline, CDR1 is SGHDN and CDR2 FVKESK. The CDR3 has 14 amino acids. CDR3 region: CASSQLSFGNTIYF. For the CDR3, the DNA is TGTGCCAGCAGCCAACTTAGCTTTGGAAACACCATATATTTT.

V gene TRBV20-1 combines with J gene TRBJ2-1; 16 bases are a match to TRBD2. The germline V gene encodes CDR1 DFQATT and CDR2 SNEGSKA (reference sequence). J gave up 4 bases and V 7 bases, and 7 bases lay outside the gene matches. This CDR3 comprises 16 residues. The CDR3 bases are TGCAGTGGAGGGACTAGCGGGAGGGCGAGGTACAATGAGCAGTTCTTC. Its protein is CSGGTSGRARYNEQFF.

This clonotype was counted at least ten times. The rearrangement uses TRBV9 and TRBJ1-6, with D perhaps TRBD1 (5 bases). CDR1 SGDLS and CDR2 YYNGEE come from the germline V gene. The CDR3 covers 15 residues. V lost 4 bases and J lost 7, with 15 bases in between. The CDR3 loop is CASSPKPGPNSPLHF. The CDR3 DNA sequence: TGTGCCAGCAGCCCGAAACCGGGACCGAATTCACCCCTCCACTTT.

The rearrangement uses TRBV25-1 and TRBJ1-1; possibly TRBD1 for D (5 bases). CDR1 MGHDK and CDR2 SYGVNS come from the germline V gene. The CDR3 length is 16 residues. Trimming pared 10 bases from V and 8 bases from J, leaving 29 bases between. The CDR3 nucleotides read TGTGCCAACCCATTTTACAAGAACCCTGGGAGGGGAGAAGCTTTCTTT. Protein product: CANPFYKNPGRGEAFF.

This clonotype came up many times. The rearrangement joins TRBV11-2 to TRBJ2-3; TRBD2 matches 10 bases. Germline loops: CDR1 SGHAT, CDR2 FQNNGV. V shed 0 bases and J 4 bases; nucleotides not matched to a gene: 1. This CDR3 is 15 amino acids long. The CDR3 DNA sequence: TGTGCCAGCAGCTTAGACAGCGGGGGGGCAGATACGCAGTATTTT. Protein: CASSLDSGGADTQYF.

DNA for the CDR3: TGTGCCAGCTCACCACTCTCCGGCCAATCTGCCACCTACAATGAGCAGTTCTTC. It yields the protein CASSPLSGQSATYNEQFF. The rearrangement uses TRBV18 and TRBJ2-1, with D uncertain. This CDR3 is 18 amino acids long. Germline CDR1 reads KGHSH; CDR2 reads LQKENI. Trimming cost V 1 base and J 2 bases, with 18 bases left between them.

This clonotype was observed a few times. J is TRBJ1-6 and V is TRBV20-1, with 7 bases fitting TRBD1. Germline V gives CDR1 DFQATT, CDR2 SNEGSKA (reference sequence). The CDR3 sequence is 15 residues long. J lost 0 bases, V lost 6 bases, and 5 bases had no gene match. As DNA, the CDR3 is TGCAGTGCACCGGACAGGAGCTCCTATAATTCACCCCTCCACTTT. Translated, it gives CSAPDRSSYNSPLHF.

V gene TRBV11-1 combines with J gene TRBJ2-7; D remains ambiguous. V lost 1 base to trimming and J lost 3 bases, with 13 bases between them. The CDR3 has 15 residues. Germline CDR1 and CDR2: SGHAT and FQDESV (reference sequence). CDR3 sequence (DNA): TGTGCCAGCAGCTTAGAAAAGTGGAGAGGCTACGAGCAGTACTTC. Translating gives CASSLEKWRGYEQYF.

As for this clonotype: At one end the junction does not follow the germline gene, possibly because of a read error. The CDR3: CATSDWADKSTDTQYF. The CDR3 coding sequence is TGCGCCACCAGTGATTGGGCTGACAAAAGCACAGATACGCAGTATTTT. The chain carries TRBV24-1 and TRBJ2-3; D gene uncertain. Per germline, CDR1 KGHDR and CDR2 SFDVKD. This CDR3 has 16 amino acids.

This clonotype has a single count. This rearrangement joins TRBV24-1 to TRBJ2-1; D might be TRBD1 (6 bases). The length of the CDR3 is 14 residues. The V and J ends lost 4 bases and 8 bases respectively, with 14 bases between them. The V gene's germline CDR1 is KGHDR and CDR2 SFDVKD. The CDR3 bases are TGTGCCACCAGTGAGAAACAGGGTTGGGATGAGCAGTTCTTC. Protein: CATSEKQGWDEQFF.

The V and J genes are TRBV2 and TRBJ2-3; TRBD2 agrees at 7 bases. Trimming at V came to 5 bases and at J to 2 bases, leaving 4 bases not matched to a gene. This CDR3 spans 14 amino acids. CDR1 is SNHLY and CDR2 is FYNNEI in the germline V gene. The CDR3 loop is CASSKRGITDTQYF. CDR3 in DNA: TGTGCCAGCAGTAAGCGGGGTATCACAGATACGCAGTATTTT. Variable domain in full (rest from reference TRBV2 and TRBJ2-3): EPEVTQTPSHQVTQMGQEVILRCVPISNHLYFYWYRQILGQKVEFLVSFYNNEISEKSEIFDDQFSVERPDGSNFTLKIRSTKLEDSAMYFCASSKRGITDTQYFGPGTRLTVL.

Many counts were recorded for this clonotype. This chain links TRBV7-8 with TRBJ1-1; D gene ambiguous. Trimming pared 2 bases from V and 1 base from J, leaving 8 bases between. Germline assignment: CDR1 SGHVS and CDR2 FQNEAQ. This CDR3 comprises 14 residues. The CDR3 DNA sequence: TGTGCCAGCAGCTTACAAAGAAAGAACACTGAAGCTTTCTTT. It yields the protein CASSLQRKNTEAFF.

The V call is TRBV19, the J call TRBJ1-1, with TRBD1 matching 9 bases. CDR1 and CDR2 (germline): LNHDA, SQIVND (reference sequence). The CDR3 is 15 residues long. With 5 bases clipped from V and 1 base from J, the junction kept 5 bases outside the gene matches. In DNA form, the CDR3 reads TGTGCCAGTAGTCGGACAGGGGCGGCGAACACTGAAGCTTTCTTT. Residues: CASSRTGAANTEAFF.

The chain combines TRBV20-1 with TRBJ2-7; 9 bases are shared with TRBD2. There are 15 residues in the CDR3. The V segment lost 1 base and the J segment 5 bases; nucleotides outside the gene matches: 9. Germline CDR1 reads DFQATT; CDR2 reads SNEGSKA (reference sequence). This chain's CDR3 is CSARGPGQRGDEQYF. CDR3 nucleotides: TGCAGTGCTAGAGGCCCGGGACAGCGGGGGGACGAGCAGTACTTC.

In this sample, this clonotype turned up a few times. The rearrangement links TRBV5-6 to TRBJ2-1; D may be TRBD1 or TRBD2 (6 bases each). Trimming shortened V by 4 bases and J by 6 bases, and 23 bases separated the two germline ends. The CDR3 is 17 amino acids. In germline, CDR1 is SGHDT, CDR2 YYEEEE. The CDR3 spells CASSPHPRGRMGNEQFF. Written as DNA, the CDR3 is TGTGCCAGCAGCCCTCATCCCCGGGGGCGTATGGGCAATGAGCAGTTCTTC. Based on the CDR3 plus reference TRBV5-6 and TRBJ2-1, the full variable domain is DAGVTQSPTHLIKTRGQQVTLRCSPKSGHDTVSWYQQALGQGPQFIFQYYEEEERQRGNFPDRFSGHQFPNYSSELNVNALLLGDSALYLCASSPHPRGRMGNEQFFGPGTRLTVL.

This clonotype was detected many times. The chain employs TRBV5-1 and TRBJ1-2; 8 bases map to TRBD1. The CDR3 runs to 16 residues. Trimming took 4 bases from V and 4 from J; bases not matched to a gene: 12. Germline values: CDR1 SGHRS, CDR2 YFSETQ. The CDR3 loop is CASSVATGESSYGYTF. Here the CDR3 DNA reads TGCGCCAGCAGCGTAGCGACAGGGGAGAGTAGCTATGGCTACACCTTC. Using reference TRBV5-1 and TRBJ1-2 for the parts outside the CDR3, the full variable domain is KAGVTQTPRYLIKTRGQQVTLSCSPISGHRSVSWYQQTPGQGLQFLFEYFSETQRNKGNFPGRFSGRQFSNSRSEMNVSTLELGDSALYLCASSVATGESSYGYTFGSGTRLTVV.

The rearrangement links TRBV7-2 to TRBJ1-6; D might be TRBD1 (6 bases). Trimming removed 5 bases at V and 7 bases at J, with 12 bases between. Germline CDR1 is SGHTA and CDR2 is FQGNSA. The CDR3 contains 14 residues. The CDR3 region is CASSVGGLNSPLHF. CDR3 bases: TGTGCCAGCAGCGTAGGGGGTCTGAATTCACCCCTCCACTTT.

The sample holds many counts of this clonotype. The DNA for the CDR3 is TGTGCCAGCGGGACAGGACTTTTCAATGAGCAGTTCTTC. Translation: CASGTGLFNEQFF. J is TRBJ2-1 and V is TRBV19, with 8 bases matching TRBD1. CDR1 is LNHDA, CDR2 SQIVND, per germline (reference sequence). This CDR3 comprises 13 residues. V dropped 9 bases and J dropped 6; count of bases not matched to a gene: 7. Full variable domain (missing parts from reference TRBV19 and TRBJ2-1): DGGITQSPKYLFRKEGQNVTLSCEQNLNHDAMYWYRQDPGQGLRLIYYSQIVNDFQKGDIAEGYSVSREKKESFPLTVTSAQKNPTAFYLCASGTGLFNEQFFGPGTRLTVL.

The V call is TRBV11-2, the J call TRBJ2-7; TRBD2 matches 9 bases. In germline, CDR1 is SGHAT, CDR2 FQNNGV. After removal of 5 bases from V and 1 base from J, the junction contained 6 bases not matched to a gene. The CDR3 contains 15 residues. Here the CDR3 reads CASSPLAGTSYEQYF. In DNA form, the CDR3 reads TGTGCCAGCAGCCCCCTAGCGGGGACGTCCTACGAGCAGTACTTC.

V is TRBV18 and J is TRBJ2-7; D possibly corresponds to TRBD2 (5 bases). Germline lookup yields CDR1 KGHSH and CDR2 LQKENI. The CDR3 consists of 13 residues. V lost 1 base and J lost 5, with 9 bases in between. DNA of the CDR3: TGTGCCAGCTCACCACGGACTGCCGACGAGCAGTACTTC. This codes for CASSPRTADEQYF.

The V call is TRBV2, the J call TRBJ1-1, with D possibly TRBD1 on 5 matching bases. Trimming pared 4 bases from V and 0 bases from J, leaving 9 bases between. CDR3 length equals 14 residues. CDR1 is SNHLY, CDR2 FYNNEI, per germline. The DNA of the CDR3 is TGTGCCAGCAGTGTACGGGGCATGAACACTGAAGCTTTCTTT. Translating it yields CASSVRGMNTEAFF. The whole variable domain, filled in from reference TRBV2 and TRBJ1-1, reads EPEVTQTPSHQVTQMGQEVILRCVPISNHLYFYWYRQILGQKVEFLVSFYNNEISEKSEIFDDQFSVERPDGSNFTLKIRSTKLEDSAMYFCASSVRGMNTEAFFGQGTRLTVV.

The chain joins TRBV20-1 to TRBJ2-3; tentative D call: TRBD1 (5 bases). The CDR3 runs 15 residues. Germline CDR1 and CDR2: DFQATT and SNEGSKA (reference sequence). V lost 6 bases and J 2 bases, leaving 18 bases between the germline ends. The DNA of the CDR3 is TGCAGTGCCCTAGAAGGGGCCTCTCACACAGATACGCAGTATTTT. This encodes CSALEGASHTDTQYF.

This chain connects TRBV25-1 to TRBJ2-3; D gene unclear. CDR1 and CDR2 (germline): MGHDK, SYGVNS. V shed 6 bases and J shed 6 bases, with 7 bases lying between them. This CDR3 comprises 11 residues. This CDR3 is CASSTADTQYF. The CDR3 coding sequence is TGTGCCAGCAGCACAGCGGATACGCAGTATTTT.

The table lists this clonotype with a few counts. J is TRBJ1-6 and V is TRBV28, with TRBD1 matching over 9 bases. V gave up 2 bases and J gave up 7 bases; unmatched junction bases: 9. The CDR3 covers 17 residues. CDR1 is MDHEN and CDR2 is SYDVKM in the germline V gene. The CDR3 loop is CASSLDRTGVFNSPLHF. The CDR3 DNA sequence: TGTGCCAGCAGTTTAGATCGGACAGGGGTATTCAATTCACCCCTCCACTTT.

This sequence joins TRBV10-3 and TRBJ2-6, with D unclear. Germline values: CDR1 ENHRY, CDR2 SYGVKD. The CDR3 covers 15 residues. V lost 3 bases and J 3 bases, leaving 9 bases between the germline ends. The CDR3 spells CAISEGGDGANVLTF. The CDR3 region has the DNA TGTGCCATCAGTGAAGGTGGTGATGGGGCCAACGTCCTGACTTTC.